This T cell receptor (beta chain) was profiled in a study of blood T cell repertoires in COVID-19. Germline V gives CDR1 MNHNY, CDR2 SVGAGI (reference sequence). V was clipped by 5 bases and J by 5 bases; unmatched bases: 20. This CDR3 is 18 amino acids long. TCRdb's table, derived via immunoSEQ multiplex PCR, lists solely in-frame clones and lacks some. The repertoire consists of 200,000 to 250,000 clones, with about nine tenths occurring once and the leading ten covering 7% to 9%. The chain employs TRBV6-6 and TRBJ2-7; 8 bases map to TRBD1. The sequencing sample was made of PBMCs or T cells enriched from blood (not recorded which). The TCR originated in a young man in a cohort exposed to, infected with or recovered from COVID-19 (not recorded which). As DNA, the CDR3 is TGTGCCAGCAGTCTGATCCCGACCTGGACAGGGAAGGGCGACGAGCAGTACTTC. Its protein product is CASSLIPTWTGKGDEQYF.